These 10 T cell receptor beta chains share one sample of origin, sequenced in a study of cytomegalovirus exposure and HLA in healthy donors. The PCR used 60 Vbeta and 13 Jbeta primers. The repertoire was sequenced with immunoSEQ multiplex PCR; TCRdb's copy has only in-frame clones and lacks some. The table includes 150,000 to 200,000 clones, approximately 80% detected once. Sequencing was performed on PBMCs. These receptors were collected from a middle-aged woman in good health and CMV-seropositive.

The J gene is TRBJ2-5, the V gene TRBV30, with 7 bases aligning to TRBD1. After removal of 3 bases from V and 4 bases from J, the junction contained 5 bases not matched to a gene. The germline V gene encodes CDR1 GTSNPN and CDR2 SVGIG (reference sequence). CDR3 length equals 13 residues. The CDR3 protein is CAWRRGQRETQYF. DNA of the CDR3: TGTGCCTGGAGGAGGGGACAGAGAGAGACCCAGTACTTC.

This clone showed up just once. The J gene is TRBJ1-3, the V gene TRBV4-1; perhaps TRBD1 as D (6 bases). The V gene lost 0 bases and the J gene lost 2 bases, with 8 bases spanning the gap. The CDR3 extends over 15 amino acids. Looked up from germline, CDR1 is MGHRA and CDR2 is YSYEKL. CDR3 coding DNA: TGCGCCAGCAGCCAAGATAACAGGGCTGGAAACACCATATATTTT. It is translated as CASSQDNRAGNTIYF.

This chain uses TRBV7-8 with TRBJ2-3; D ambiguous. Per germline, CDR1 SGHVS and CDR2 FQNEAQ. The CDR3 runs 15 residues. V lost 5 bases and J 2 bases, leaving 14 bases between the germline ends. CDR3 protein: CASSRALVATDTQYF. The CDR3 nucleotides are TGTGCCAGCAGCCGAGCGCTAGTGGCCACAGATACGCAGTATTTT.

This clone turned up a few times. The CDR3 spells CASGLLQGANDNEQFF. CDR3 in DNA: TGTGCCAGCGGACTCTTGCAGGGGGCTAACGACAATGAGCAGTTCTTC. The J gene is TRBJ2-1, the V gene TRBV6-6; 8 nucleotides match TRBD1. The CDR3 is made up of 16 amino acids. Per the germline V gene, CDR1 is MNHNY and CDR2 is SVGAGI (reference sequence). The junction had 14 bases not matched to a gene; V was cut back by 8 bases and J by 5 bases.

This clone was counted only a few times. The chain links TRBV6-1 to TRBJ2-3; 7 nucleotides agree with TRBD2. V was pared by 5 bases and J by 3 bases, with 2 bases of the junction left unmatched. The CDR3 runs to 13 residues. The germline CDR1 and CDR2 sequences are MNHNS and SASEGT. CDR3 bases: TGTGCCAGCAGTTGGCGGGAGACAGATACGCAGTATTTT. It yields the protein CASSWRETDTQYF.

The chain uses TRBV7-9 and TRBJ2-7, with D maybe TRBD2 (6 bases). The CDR3 loop spans 14 amino acids. Trimming cost V 3 bases and J 4 bases, with 13 bases left between them. Germline lookup yields CDR1 SEHNR and CDR2 FQNEAQ (reference sequence). CDR3 coding DNA: TGTGCCAGCAGCTTTGCGGGGCCTCAATACGAGCAGTACTTC. It yields the protein CASSFAGPQYEQYF. Drawing the rest from reference TRBV7-9 and TRBJ2-7, the complete variable domain is DTGVSQNPRHKITKRGQNVTFRCDPISEHNRLYWYRQTLGQGPEFLTYFQNEAQLEKSRLLSDRFSAERPKGSFSTLEIQRTEQGDSAMYLCASSFAGPQYEQYFGPGTRLTVT.

V is TRBV28 and J is TRBJ2-3, with 11 bases matching TRBD1. The germline V gene encodes CDR1 MDHEN and CDR2 SYDVKM. V dropped 3 bases and J dropped 4; count of bases not matched to a gene: 3. The CDR3 length is 15 residues. The DNA for the CDR3 is TGTGCCAGCAGTTTGGTGGGACAGGGGGCAGATACGCAGTATTTT. Translation gives CASSLVGQGADTQYF.

The rearrangement joins TRBV7-2 to TRBJ1-3; the D is unclear. Deletions cut 7 bases from V and 0 bases from J, with 10 bases between. The CDR3 runs to 14 residues. Germline V lookup: CDR1 SGHTA, CDR2 FQGNSA. CDR3 DNA sequence: TGTGCCAGCAACCCGACAAGCTCTGGAAACACCATATATTTT. Protein product: CASNPTSSGNTIYF.

This clone appeared a single time. Other DNA sequences in the same sample also yield this CDR3. The genes are TRBV19 and TRBJ1-5; TRBD1 matches at 7 bases. Trimming removed 4 bases from V and 4 bases from J; junction bases left unmatched: 1. CDR1 and CDR2 (germline): LNHDA, SQIVND (reference sequence). The CDR3 runs to 13 residues. The CDR3 bases are TGTGCCAGTAGTAACAGGGGTAATCAGCCCCAGCATTTT. Amino acids: CASSNRGNQPQHF.

As to this clone: A junction end diverges from the germline sequence, so it may reflect a read error. The chain joins TRBV7-9 to TRBJ1-2, with D uncertain. This CDR3 comprises 16 residues. In germline, CDR1 is SEHNR, CDR2 FQNEAQ (reference sequence). The CDR3 sequence: CSSSSTVREKDYGYTF. Written as DNA, the CDR3 is TGTTCCAGCAGCTCTACCGTCCGGGAGAAAGACTATGGCTACACCTTC.